This T cell receptor beta chain was documented in a study of response to subunit inactivated influenza vaccine. Broader study findings: Authors proposed each seasonal influenza vaccination draws in few new T cells.

As for this clonotype: Its antigen is not identified.

TCRdb analysed the RT-PCR reads with MiXCR anew, one entry per CDR3 protein. Among about 570,000 distinct CDR3 sequences listed, about 11% were seen once. The CDR3 consists of 11 residues. Per the germline V gene, CDR1 is MNHEY and CDR2 is SVGEGT. V was trimmed by 11 bases and J by 1 base, leaving 8 bases between them. These sequences were also reported in another study, on T cells expressing NK-cell markers. As that report states: 5'RACE template switching with UMIs generated TCR beta cDNA. Sequenced donors, eight in total, included seven who were HCMV-seropositive and one who was seronegative. Anti-gamma-delta TCR antibody use in several experiments restricted sorting to alpha-beta TCR T cells. Researchers report these clonotypes also headed the CD3+CD56-NKG2C+ fraction in four donors.

The sequenced sample was PBMCs from blood, obtained on the day of vaccination. The chain carries TRBV6-2 or TRBV6-3 and TRBJ1-1; D remains ambiguous. This receptor was identified in a man aged 50 to 60 who received an inactivated influenza vaccine. The CDR3 DNA reads as TGTGCCTGTGGAGAGAACACTGAAGCTTTCTTT. It encodes CACGENTEAFF.